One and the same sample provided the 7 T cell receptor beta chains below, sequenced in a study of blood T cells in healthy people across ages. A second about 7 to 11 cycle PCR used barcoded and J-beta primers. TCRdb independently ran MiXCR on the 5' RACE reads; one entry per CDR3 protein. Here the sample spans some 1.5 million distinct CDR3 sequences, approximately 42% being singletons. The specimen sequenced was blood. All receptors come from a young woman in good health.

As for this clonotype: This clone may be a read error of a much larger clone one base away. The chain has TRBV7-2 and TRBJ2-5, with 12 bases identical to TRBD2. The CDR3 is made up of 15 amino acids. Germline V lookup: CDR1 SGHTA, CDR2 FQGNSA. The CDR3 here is CASSLPPSGGEIQYF. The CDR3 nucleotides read TGTGCCAGCAGCCTCCCCCCTAGCGGGGGGGAGATCCAGTACTTC.

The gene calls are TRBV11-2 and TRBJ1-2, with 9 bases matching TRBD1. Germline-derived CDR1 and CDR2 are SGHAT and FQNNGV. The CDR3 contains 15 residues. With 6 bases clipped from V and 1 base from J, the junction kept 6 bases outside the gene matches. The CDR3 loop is CASRPGTGNNYGYTF. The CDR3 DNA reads TGTGCCAGCAGACCCGGGACAGGGAATAACTATGGCTACACCTTC.

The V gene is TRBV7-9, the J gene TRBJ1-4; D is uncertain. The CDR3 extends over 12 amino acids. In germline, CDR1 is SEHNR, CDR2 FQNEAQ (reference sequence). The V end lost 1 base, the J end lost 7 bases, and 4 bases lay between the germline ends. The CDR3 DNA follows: TGTGCCAGCAGCTTAGGGCTTGAAAAACTGTTTTTT. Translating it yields CASSLGLEKLFF.

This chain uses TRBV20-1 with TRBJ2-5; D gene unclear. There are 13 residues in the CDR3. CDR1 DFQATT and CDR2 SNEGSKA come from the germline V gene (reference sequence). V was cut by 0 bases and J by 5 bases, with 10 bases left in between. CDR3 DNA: TGCAGTGCTAGAGATTTGGGGTTGGAGACCCAGTACTTC. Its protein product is CSARDLGLETQYF.

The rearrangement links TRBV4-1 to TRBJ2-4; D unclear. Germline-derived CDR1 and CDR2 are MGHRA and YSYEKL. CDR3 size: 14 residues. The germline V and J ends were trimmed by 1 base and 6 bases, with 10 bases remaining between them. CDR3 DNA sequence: TGCGCCAGCAGCCAAGCGGTGCCCTTAAACATTCAGTACTTC. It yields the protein CASSQAVPLNIQYF.

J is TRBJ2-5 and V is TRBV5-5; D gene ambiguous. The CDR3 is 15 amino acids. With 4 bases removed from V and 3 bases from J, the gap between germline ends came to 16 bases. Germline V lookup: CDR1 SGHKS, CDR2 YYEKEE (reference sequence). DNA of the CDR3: TGTGCCAGCAGCCCCCACCCTGACGGAAAAGAGACCCAGTACTTC. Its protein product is CASSPHPDGKETQYF.

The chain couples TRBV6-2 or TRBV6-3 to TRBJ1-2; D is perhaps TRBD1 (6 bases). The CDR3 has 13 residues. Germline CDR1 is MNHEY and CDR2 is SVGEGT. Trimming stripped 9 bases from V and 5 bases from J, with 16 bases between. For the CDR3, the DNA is TGTGCCAGTTGGACCCCGGACAGTTATGGCTACACCTTC. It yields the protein CASWTPDSYGYTF.